A selection of T cell receptor beta chains follows, all from one sample in a study of monozygotic twins with inflammatory bowel disease. TCRdb re-analyzed the 5' RACE reads; it lists each CDR3 protein once, without DNA. In all, the sample yields 110,000 to 150,000 distinct CDR3 sequences. The sequencing input was blood. The receptors shown here come from a human donor with ulcerative colitis or Crohn's disease, or a healthy co-twin of an affected twin (not recorded which). CDR3s include the opening cysteine and the closing phenylalanine or tryptophan.

>TRBJ2-5|TRBV4-2
CASSSEDRGGETQYF
>TRBJ1-5|TRBV12-3/TRBV12-4
CASSLGGRAQPQHF
>TRBJ2-6|TRBV11-2
CASRSPGYAGANVLTF
>TRBJ1-2|TRBV7-6
CASSSRTGPNYGYTF
>TRBJ2-3|TRBV4-3
CASSQGVSADTQYF
>TRBJ1-5|TRBV20-1
CSPNPTGGFDQPQHF
>TRBJ2-5|TRBV5-6
CASMGRGIVRETQYF
>TRBJ2-6|TRBV27
CASRWDSIFSGANVLTF
>TRBJ1-2|TRBV20-1
CSAQRAGVTDGYTF
>TRBJ2-1|TRBV6-2/TRBV6-3
CASSTGVTYNEQFF
>TRBJ2-1|TRBV6-2/TRBV6-3
CASRTSGINEQFF
>TRBJ2-7|TRBV28
CASRPPGLAPHYEQYF
>TRBJ2-3|TRBV28
CASSPPQRRGGTDTQYF
>TRBJ2-3|TRBV7-3
CASSLRTSGTSDTQYF
>TRBJ1-2|TRBV15
CATSRGNANYGYTF
>TRBJ2-5|TRBV7-2
CASTLWSGSQQTQYF
>TRBJ1-5|TRBV20-1
CSARDPGGFNQPQHF
>TRBJ2-3|TRBV30
CAWSGQYREDTDTQYF
>TRBJ2-5|TRBV11-2
CASSLGLGLAGGQETQYF
>TRBJ2-7|TRBV12-3/TRBV12-4
CASSFDVYEQYF
>TRBJ1-3|TRBV4-3
CASSPSLGASSGNTIYF
>TRBJ1-4|TRBV5-1
CASSLGTFEKLFF
>TRBJ2-5|TRBV5-5
CASSLVPGQYQETQYF
>TRBJ2-1|TRBV6-5
CASSYGGQAIYNEQFF
>TRBJ2-7|TRBV5-1
CASSFRATNHEQYF
>TRBJ2-3|TRBV9
CASSVGRDTQYF
>TRBJ1-3|TRBV19
CASARALPSGNTIYF
>TRBJ2-5|TRBV5-1
CASSLMVAGGQETQYF
>TRBJ2-6|TRBV5-1
CASSFQLTGRPHVLTF
>TRBJ2-2|TRBV25-1
CASSDRTGPNTGELFF
>TRBJ2-7|TRBV6-2/TRBV6-3
CASSTHGPGEQYF
>TRBJ1-6|TRBV20-1
CSATPVFNSPLHF
>TRBJ2-7|TRBV3-1
CASSQVQGSYEQYF
>TRBJ1-1|TRBV18
CASSSAGQGAFTEAFF
>TRBJ2-3|TRBV29-1
CSVLGRDRAGTQYF
>TRBJ1-1|TRBV3-1
CASSTSWTVNTEAFF
>TRBJ1-5|TRBV30
CAWSPGTGRPF
>TRBJ2-2|TRBV5-1
CASRSGGNTGELFF
>TRBJ2-7|TRBV19
CASSRPPSGRLSYEQYF
>TRBJ2-4|TRBV6-1
CASSFSGGQGPKNIQYF
>TRBJ2-7|TRBV18
CASSLGGGDRDQYF
>TRBJ2-3|TRBV12-3/TRBV12-4
CASSWGTGDTQYF
>TRBJ1-5|TRBV18
CASSPGVSRNNQPQHF
>TRBJ2-3|TRBV6-2/TRBV6-3
CASIASGGRSTDTQYF
>TRBJ1-2|TRBV28
CASSSGRWSGYTF
>TRBJ2-1|TRBV27
CASSWDHLNEQFF
>TRBJ2-7|TRBV29-1
CSVDAGKSYEQYF
>TRBJ2-1|TRBV7-2
CASSPSRTGGGYWRNEQFF
>TRBJ2-2|TRBV7-6
CASSLRSLDTGELFF
>TRBJ1-3|TRBV12-3/TRBV12-4
CAGRWTAGNTIYF
>TRBJ2-6|TRBV24-1
CATSEGQAPSGANVLTF
>TRBJ1-2|TRBV28
CASRASTAYYGYTF
>TRBJ2-7|TRBV29-1
CSVEGGQDETYEQYF
>TRBJ2-5|TRBV4-2
CASSQVTDQETQYF
>TRBJ2-1|TRBV6-2/TRBV6-3
CASSSPSGYNEQFF
>TRBJ1-5|TRBV5-6
CASSPRGTGDQPQHF
>TRBJ2-1|TRBV28
CASSPADRVYNEQFF